This T cell receptor (beta chain) is drawn from a study of blood T cells in healthy people across ages. Study-wide results and limits: Possibly confounding the expanded clonotype changes was the fact that donor CMV status was unknown.

The V gene's germline CDR1 is MNHEY and CDR2 SVGAGI. This CDR3 has 14 amino acids. The second PCR ran about 6 to 11 cycles with a sample-barcoded 5' primer and J-beta primers. TCRdb processed the 5' RACE reads anew with MiXCR; each CDR3 protein has one entry. The top ten clones hold 20% to 25% of a sample with 850,000 to 1,000,000 distinct CDR3 sequences, roughly 51% of them seen once. A remark on this clonotype: Its target is not known. A read error may produce the germline difference seen at one junction end.

The sequence derives from a woman in her sixties in good health. This chain connects TRBV6-5 to TRBJ2-1; TRBD2 matches at 8 bases. The specimen sequenced was blood. This chain's CDR3 is CASTNSGKVNKQFF. For the CDR3, the DNA is TGTGCCAGCACGAATAGCGGGAAGGTCAATAAGCAGTTCTTC.